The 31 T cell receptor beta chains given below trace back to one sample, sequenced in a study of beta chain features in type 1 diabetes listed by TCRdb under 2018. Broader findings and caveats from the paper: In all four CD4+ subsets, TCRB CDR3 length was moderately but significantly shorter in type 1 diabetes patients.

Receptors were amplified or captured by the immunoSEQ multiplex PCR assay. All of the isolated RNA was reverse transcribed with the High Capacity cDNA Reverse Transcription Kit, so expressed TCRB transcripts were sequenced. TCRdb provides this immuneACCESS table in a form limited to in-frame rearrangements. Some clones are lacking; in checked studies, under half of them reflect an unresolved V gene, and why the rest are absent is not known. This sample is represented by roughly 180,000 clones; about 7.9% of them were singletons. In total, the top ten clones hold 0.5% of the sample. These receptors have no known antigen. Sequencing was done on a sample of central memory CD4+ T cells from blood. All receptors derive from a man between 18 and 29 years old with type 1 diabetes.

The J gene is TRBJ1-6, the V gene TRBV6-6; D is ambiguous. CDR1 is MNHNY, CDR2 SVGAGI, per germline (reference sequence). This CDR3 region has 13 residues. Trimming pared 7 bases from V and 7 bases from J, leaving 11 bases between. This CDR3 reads CASNRVVNSPLHF. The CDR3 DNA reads TGTGCCAGCAACCGGGTGGTGAATTCACCCCTCCACTTT.

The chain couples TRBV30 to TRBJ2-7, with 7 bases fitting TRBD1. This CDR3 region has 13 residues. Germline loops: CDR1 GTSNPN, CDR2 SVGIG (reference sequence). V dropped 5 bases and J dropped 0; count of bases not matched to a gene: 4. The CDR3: CAWSGQISYEQYF. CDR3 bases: TGTGCCTGGTCGGGACAGATCTCCTACGAGCAGTACTTC.

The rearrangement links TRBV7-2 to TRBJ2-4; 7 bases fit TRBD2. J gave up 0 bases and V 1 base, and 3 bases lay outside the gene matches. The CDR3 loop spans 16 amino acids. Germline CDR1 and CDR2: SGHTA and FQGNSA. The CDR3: CASSLGGGRAKNIQYF. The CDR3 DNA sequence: TGTGCCAGCAGCTTAGGCGGGGGAAGAGCCAAAAACATTCAGTACTTC.

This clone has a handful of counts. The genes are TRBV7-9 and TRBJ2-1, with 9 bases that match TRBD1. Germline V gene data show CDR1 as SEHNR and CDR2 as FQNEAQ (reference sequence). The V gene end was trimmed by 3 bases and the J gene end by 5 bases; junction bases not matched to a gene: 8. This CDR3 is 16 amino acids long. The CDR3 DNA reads TGTGCCAGCAGCTTCCCAAGGAGGACAGGGGACAATGAGCAGTTCTTC. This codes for CASSFPRRTGDNEQFF.

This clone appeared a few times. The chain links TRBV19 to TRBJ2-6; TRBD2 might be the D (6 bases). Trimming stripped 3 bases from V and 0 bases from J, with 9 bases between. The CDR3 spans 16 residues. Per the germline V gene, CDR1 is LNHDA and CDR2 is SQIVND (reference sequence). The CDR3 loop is CASSMLGGSGANVLTF. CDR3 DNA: TGTGCCAGTAGTATGCTCGGGGGCTCTGGGGCCAACGTCCTGACTTTC.

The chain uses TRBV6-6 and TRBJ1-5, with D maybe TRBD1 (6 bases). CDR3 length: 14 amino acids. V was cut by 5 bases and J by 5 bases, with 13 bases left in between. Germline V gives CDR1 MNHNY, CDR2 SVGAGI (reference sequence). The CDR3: CASSKQGRDQPQHF. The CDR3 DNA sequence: TGTGCCAGCAGTAAACAGGGTAGAGATCAGCCCCAGCATTTT.

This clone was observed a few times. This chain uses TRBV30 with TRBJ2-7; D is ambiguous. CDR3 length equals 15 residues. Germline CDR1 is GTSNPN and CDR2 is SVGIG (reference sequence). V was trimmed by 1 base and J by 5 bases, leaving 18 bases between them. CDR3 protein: CAWSAIPRKVHEQYF. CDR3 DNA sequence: TGTGCCTGGAGTGCGATCCCGAGGAAGGTCCACGAGCAGTACTTC.

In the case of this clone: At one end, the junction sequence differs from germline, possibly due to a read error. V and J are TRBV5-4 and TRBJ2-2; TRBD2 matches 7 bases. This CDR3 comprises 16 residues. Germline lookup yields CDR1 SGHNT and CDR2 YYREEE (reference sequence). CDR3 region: CASSPGGSPNTGELFF. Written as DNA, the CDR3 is TGCGCCAGCAGCCCGGGGGGTTCTCCGAACACCGGGGAGCTGTTTTTT.

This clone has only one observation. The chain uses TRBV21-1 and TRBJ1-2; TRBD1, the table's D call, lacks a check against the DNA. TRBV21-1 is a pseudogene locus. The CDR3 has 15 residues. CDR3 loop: CASSARTLNGYGYTF. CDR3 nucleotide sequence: TGTGCCAGCAGCGCCAGGACACTTAATGGGTATGGCTACACCTTC.

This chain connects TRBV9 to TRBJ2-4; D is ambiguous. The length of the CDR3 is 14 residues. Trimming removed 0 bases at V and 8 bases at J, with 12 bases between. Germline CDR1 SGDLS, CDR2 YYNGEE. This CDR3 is CASSVAQWQDIQYF. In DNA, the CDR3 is TGTGCCAGCAGCGTAGCTCAGTGGCAGGACATTCAGTACTTC.

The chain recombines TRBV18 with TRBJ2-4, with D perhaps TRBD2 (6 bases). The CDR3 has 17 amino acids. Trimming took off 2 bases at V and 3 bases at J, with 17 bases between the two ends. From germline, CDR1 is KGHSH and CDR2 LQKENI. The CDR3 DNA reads TGTGCCAGCTCACCAGTTTACGCCGGGGGTGTCAAAAACATTCAGTACTTC. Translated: CASSPVYAGGVKNIQYF. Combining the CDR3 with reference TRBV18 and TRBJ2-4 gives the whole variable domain NAGVMQNPRHLVRRRGQEARLRCSPMKGHSHVYWYRQLPEEGLKFMVYLQKENIIDESGMPKERFSAEFPKEGPSILRIQQVVRGDSAAYFCASSPVYAGGVKNIQYFGAGTRLSVL.

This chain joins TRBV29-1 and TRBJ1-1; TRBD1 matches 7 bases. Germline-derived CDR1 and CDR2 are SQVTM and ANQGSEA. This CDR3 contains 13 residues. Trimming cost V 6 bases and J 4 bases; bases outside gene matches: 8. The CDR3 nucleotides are TGCAGCGTCCAACGGGGACAGATCACTGAAGCTTTCTTT. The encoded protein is CSVQRGQITEAFF. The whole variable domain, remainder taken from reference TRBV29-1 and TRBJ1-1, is SAVISQKPSRDICQRGTSLTIQCQVDSQVTMMFWYRQQPGQSLTLIATANQGSEATYESGFVIDKFPISRPNLTFSTLTVSNMSPEDSSIYLCSVQRGQITEAFFGQGTRLTVV.

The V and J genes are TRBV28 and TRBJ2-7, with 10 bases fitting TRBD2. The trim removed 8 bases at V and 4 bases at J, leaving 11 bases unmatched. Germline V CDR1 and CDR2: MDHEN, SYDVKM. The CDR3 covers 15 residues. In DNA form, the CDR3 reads TGTGCCAGCGAAAACCTAGCGGGGGTGGGTTACGAGCAGTACTTC. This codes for CASENLAGVGYEQYF.

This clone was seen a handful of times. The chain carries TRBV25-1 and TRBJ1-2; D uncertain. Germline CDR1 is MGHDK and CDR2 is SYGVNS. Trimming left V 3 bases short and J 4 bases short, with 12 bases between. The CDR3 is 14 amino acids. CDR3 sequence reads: CASSDRSHLYGYTF. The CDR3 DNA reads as TGTGCCAGCAGTGATCGTAGCCACCTCTATGGCTACACCTTC.

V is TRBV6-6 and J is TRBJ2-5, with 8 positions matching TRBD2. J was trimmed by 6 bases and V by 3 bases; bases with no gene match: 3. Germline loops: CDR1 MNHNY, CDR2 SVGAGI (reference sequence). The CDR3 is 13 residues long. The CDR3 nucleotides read TGTGCCAGCAGTTATTCGGGGGGGCAGACCCAGTACTTC. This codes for CASSYSGGQTQYF.

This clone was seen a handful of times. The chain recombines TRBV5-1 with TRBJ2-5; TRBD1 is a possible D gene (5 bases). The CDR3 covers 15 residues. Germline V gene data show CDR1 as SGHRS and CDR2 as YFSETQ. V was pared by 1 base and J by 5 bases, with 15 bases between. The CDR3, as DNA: TGCGCCAGCAGCTTGCTTGGCGCAGGGTCGGAGACCCAGTACTTC. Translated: CASSLLGAGSETQYF.

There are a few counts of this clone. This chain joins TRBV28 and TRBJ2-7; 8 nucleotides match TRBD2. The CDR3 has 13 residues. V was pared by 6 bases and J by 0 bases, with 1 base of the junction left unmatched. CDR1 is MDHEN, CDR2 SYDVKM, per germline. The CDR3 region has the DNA TGTGCCAGCAGACTAGCGGCCTCCTACGAGCAGTACTTC. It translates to CASRLAASYEQYF.

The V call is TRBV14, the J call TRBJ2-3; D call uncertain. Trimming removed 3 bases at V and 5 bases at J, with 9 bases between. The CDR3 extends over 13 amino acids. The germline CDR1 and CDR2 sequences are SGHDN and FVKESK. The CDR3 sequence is CASSHQSGDTQYF. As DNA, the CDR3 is TGTGCCAGCAGCCACCAGTCGGGAGATACGCAGTATTTT.

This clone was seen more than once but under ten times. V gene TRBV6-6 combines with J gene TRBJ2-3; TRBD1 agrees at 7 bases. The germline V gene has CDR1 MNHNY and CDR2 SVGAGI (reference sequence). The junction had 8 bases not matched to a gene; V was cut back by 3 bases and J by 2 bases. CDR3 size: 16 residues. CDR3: CASSYGDSFFTDTQYF. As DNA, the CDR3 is TGTGCCAGCAGTTATGGGGACAGCTTTTTCACAGATACGCAGTATTTT.

CDR3 amino acids: CASSPGQAYSPLHF. The CDR3, as DNA: TGTGCCAGCAGTCCCGGACAGGCCTATTCACCCCTCCACTTT. The V and J genes are TRBV28 and TRBJ1-6; 7 bases fit TRBD1. J was trimmed by 8 bases and V by 5 bases; bases with no gene match: 6. This CDR3 region has 14 residues. Germline V gives CDR1 MDHEN, CDR2 SYDVKM.

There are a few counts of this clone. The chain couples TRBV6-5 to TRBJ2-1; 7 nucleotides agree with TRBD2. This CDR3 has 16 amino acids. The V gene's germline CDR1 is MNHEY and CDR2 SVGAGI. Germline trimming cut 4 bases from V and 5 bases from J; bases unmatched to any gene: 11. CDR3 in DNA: TGTGCCAGCAGTTCCCATGAGGGGCGGGGGAACAATGAGCAGTTCTTC. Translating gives CASSSHEGRGNNEQFF.

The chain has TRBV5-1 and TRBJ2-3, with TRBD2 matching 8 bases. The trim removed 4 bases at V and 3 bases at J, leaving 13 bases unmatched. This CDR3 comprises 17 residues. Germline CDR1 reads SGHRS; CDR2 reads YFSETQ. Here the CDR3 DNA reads TGCGCCAGCAGCCAAAATTCCGCGGGAGGAGGGACAGATACGCAGTATTTT. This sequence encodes CASSQNSAGGGTDTQYF.

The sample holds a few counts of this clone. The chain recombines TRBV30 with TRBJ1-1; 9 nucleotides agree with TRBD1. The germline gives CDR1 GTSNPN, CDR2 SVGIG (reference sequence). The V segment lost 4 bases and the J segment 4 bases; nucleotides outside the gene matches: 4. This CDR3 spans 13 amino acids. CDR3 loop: CAWTTDRGTEAFF. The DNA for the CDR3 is TGTGCCTGGACCACGGACAGGGGCACTGAAGCTTTCTTT.

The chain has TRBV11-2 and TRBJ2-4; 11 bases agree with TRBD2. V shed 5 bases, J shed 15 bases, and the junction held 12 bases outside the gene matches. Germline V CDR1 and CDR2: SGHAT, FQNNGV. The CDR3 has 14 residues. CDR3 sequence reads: CASSIYGTSGPSYF. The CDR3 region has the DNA TGTGCCAGCAGCATTTACGGGACTAGCGGACCCTCGTACTTC. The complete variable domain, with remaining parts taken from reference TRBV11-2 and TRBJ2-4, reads EAGVAQSPRYKIIEKRQSVAFWCNPISGHATLYWYQQILGQGPKLLIQFQNNGVVDDSQLPKDRFSAERLKGVDSTLKIQPAKLEDSAVYLCASSIYGTSGPSYFGAGTRLSVL.

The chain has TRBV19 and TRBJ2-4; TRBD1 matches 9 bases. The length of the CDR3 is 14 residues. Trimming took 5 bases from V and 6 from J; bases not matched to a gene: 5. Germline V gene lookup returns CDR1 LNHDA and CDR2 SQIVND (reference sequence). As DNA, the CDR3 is TGTGCCAGTAGTTTACAGGGGGCCGGAAACATTCAGTACTTC. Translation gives CASSLQGAGNIQYF.

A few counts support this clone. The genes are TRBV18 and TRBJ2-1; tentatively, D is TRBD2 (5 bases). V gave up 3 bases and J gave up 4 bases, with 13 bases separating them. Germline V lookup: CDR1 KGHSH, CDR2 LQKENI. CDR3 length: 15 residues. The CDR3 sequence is CASSPRAANYNEQFF. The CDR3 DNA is TGTGCCAGCTCACCGCGAGCGGCGAATTACAATGAGCAGTTCTTC. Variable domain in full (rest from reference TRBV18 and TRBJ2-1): NAGVMQNPRHLVRRRGQEARLRCSPMKGHSHVYWYRQLPEEGLKFMVYLQKENIIDESGMPKERFSAEFPKEGPSILRIQQVVRGDSAAYFCASSPRAANYNEQFFGPGTRLTVL.

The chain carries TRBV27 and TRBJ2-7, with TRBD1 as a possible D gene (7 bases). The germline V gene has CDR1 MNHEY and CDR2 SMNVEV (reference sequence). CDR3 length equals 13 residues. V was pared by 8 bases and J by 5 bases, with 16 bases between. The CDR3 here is CASGLQGGNEQYF. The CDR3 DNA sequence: TGTGCCAGCGGCCTTCAGGGGGGTAACGAGCAGTACTTC.

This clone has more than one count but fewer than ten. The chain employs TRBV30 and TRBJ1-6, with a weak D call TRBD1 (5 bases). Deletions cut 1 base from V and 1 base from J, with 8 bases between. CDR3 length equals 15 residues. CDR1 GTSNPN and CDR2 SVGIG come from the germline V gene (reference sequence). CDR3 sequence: CAWSEGPSYNSPLHF. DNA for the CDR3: TGTGCCTGGAGTGAGGGGCCTTCCTATAATTCACCCCTCCACTTT.

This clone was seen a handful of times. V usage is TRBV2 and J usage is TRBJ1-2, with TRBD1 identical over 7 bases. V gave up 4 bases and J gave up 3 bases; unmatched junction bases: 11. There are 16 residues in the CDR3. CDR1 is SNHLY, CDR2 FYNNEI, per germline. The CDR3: CASSAHSTGEYYGYTF. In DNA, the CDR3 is TGTGCCAGCAGTGCCCATTCCACAGGGGAGTACTATGGCTACACCTTC.

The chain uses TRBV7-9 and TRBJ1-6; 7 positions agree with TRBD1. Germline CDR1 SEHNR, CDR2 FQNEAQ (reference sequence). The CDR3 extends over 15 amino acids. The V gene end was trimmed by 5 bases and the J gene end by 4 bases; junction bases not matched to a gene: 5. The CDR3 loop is CASSERQGYNSPLHF. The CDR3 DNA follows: TGTGCCAGCAGCGAGAGACAGGGATATAATTCACCCCTCCACTTT.

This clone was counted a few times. The CDR3 reads CSVPGAGTGYEQYF. CDR3 DNA: TGCAGCGTCCCAGGGGCCGGGACAGGGTACGAGCAGTACTTC. The chain employs TRBV29-1 and TRBJ2-7; 9 bases align to TRBD1. Germline CDR1 SQVTM, CDR2 ANQGSEA. V shed 6 bases and J 4 bases; nucleotides not matched to a gene: 10. CDR3 length: 14 residues.